A selection of T cell receptor beta chains follows, all from one sample in a study of T cell repertoires in cytomegalovirus infection. TCRdb re-called the reads through MiXCR, storing one row per CDR3 protein. The sample holds hundreds of thousands of distinct CDR3 sequences; roughly 26% are singletons and the top ten take roughly 8%. The sample was CD8+ T cells from PBMCs. The source of these receptors is a human donor in good health (CMV status not recorded). Some clones in this sample may be carry-over from other donors' samples. Each CDR3 is given with its conserved first and last residue. D genes are given only for firm matches. Only part of the rows carry a size: once, few, many, or a class if the clone is expanded.

TRBD1,TRBJ1-1,few,TRBV6-2/TRBV6-3,CASSYGTGGTTEAFF,TGTGCCAGCAGTTACGGGACAGGGGGGACCACTGAAGCTTTCTTT
-,TRBJ1-2,-,TRBV20-1,CSAGFLQEDGYTF,TGCAGTGCTGGATTCCTTCAGGAGGATGGCTACACCTTC
TRBD2,TRBJ2-1,few,TRBV7-6,CASSQTSGGWNEQFF,TGTGCTAGCAGCCAGACTAGCGGGGGGTGGAATGAGCAGTTCTTC
-,TRBJ1-1,many,TRBV28,CASSFDRAPNTEAFF,TGTGCCAGCAGTTTCGATAGGGCGCCGAACACTGAAGCTTTCTTT
-,TRBJ2-3,-,TRBV9,CASSGIGAVTDTQYF,TGTGCCAGCAGCGGAATCGGGGCGGTCACAGATACGCAGTATTTT
-,TRBJ1-1,many,TRBV7-9,CATAGYLREAFF,TGTGCCACGGCCGGCTATCTTCGAGAAGCTTTCTTT
-,TRBJ2-1,-,TRBV29-1,CSVPGTGRYNEQFF,TGCAGCGTTCCGGGAACAGGGCGCTACAATGAGCAGTTCTTC
-,TRBJ2-1,few,TRBV5-5,CASSLLGVEQFF,TGTGCCAGCAGCTTGCTCGGGGTTGAGCAGTTCTTC
TRBD1,TRBJ1-2,once,TRBV3-1,CASSRPGQTYNYGYTF,TGTGCCAGCAGCCGCCCGGGACAGACGTATAACTATGGCTACACCTTC
-,TRBJ2-1,-,TRBV9,CASSAPRGDSYNEQFF,TGTGCCAGCAGCGCCCCTCGCGGGGACTCCTACAATGAGCAGTTCTTC
-,TRBJ2-3,-,TRBV20-1,CSARGLTGTDTQYF,TGCAGTGCTAGAGGGCTAACCGGCACAGATACGCAGTATTTT
-,TRBJ2-1,-,TRBV12-5,CASGFSLEKIGGNSYNEQFF,TGTGCTAGTGGTTTTTCCCTCGAGAAGATAGGGGGGAACTCCTACAATGAGCAGTTCTTC
-,TRBJ2-1,many,TRBV7-2,CASTFYSDEQFF,TGTGCCAGCACCTTCTACTCCGATGAGCAGTTCTTC
-,TRBJ2-3,few,TRBV2,CASSLGTPGTDTQYF,TGTGCCAGCAGCCTCGGAACGCCCGGCACAGATACGCAGTATTTT
-,TRBJ2-5,many,TRBV7-6,CASSSAQTGGAGETQYF,TGTGCCAGCAGCTCGGCCCAAACAGGGGGGGCCGGAGAGACCCAGTACTTC
-,TRBJ2-2,many,TRBV12-3/TRBV12-4,CASSWDISNTGELFF,TGTGCCAGCAGCTGGGACATTTCGAACACCGGGGAGCTGTTTTTT
-,TRBJ2-3,-,TRBV6-5,CASRIRGRADTQYF,TGTGCCAGCCGGATCCGGGGGCGGGCAGATACGCAGTATTTT
TRBD1,TRBJ2-3,many,TRBV28,CASSRTGGGGDTQYF,TGTGCCAGCAGTCGCACAGGGGGCGGTGGAGATACGCAGTATTTT
-,TRBJ2-3,many,TRBV12-3/TRBV12-4,CASYMGAVSTDTQYF,TGTGCCAGCTACATGGGGGCCGTCAGCACAGATACGCAGTATTTT
-,TRBJ2-2,few,TRBV6-5,CASSSDRRDNTGELFF,TGTGCCAGCAGTTCCGACAGGAGAGACAACACCGGGGAGCTGTTTTTT
-,TRBJ1-5,many,TRBV12-3/TRBV12-4,CASSFNLQGTQPQHF,TGTGCCAGCAGTTTTAACTTGCAGGGGACACAGCCCCAGCATTTT
TRBD1,TRBJ2-6,few,TRBV23-1,CATVRRTGLISGANVLTF,TGCGCCACCGTTCGAAGGACAGGGCTCATCTCTGGGGCCAACGTCCTGACTTTC
TRBD1,TRBJ1-1,-,TRBV7-6,CASSPWTGTTEAFF,TGTGCCAGCAGCCCCTGGACAGGGACCACTGAAGCTTTCTTT
-,TRBJ1-6,many,TRBV6-5,CASRTWGLEYNSPLHF,TGTGCCAGCAGAACGTGGGGTTTGGAATATAATTCACCCCTCCACTTT
-,TRBJ1-2,-,TRBV15,CATKGDNYGYTF,TGTGCCACTAAGGGGGACAACTATGGCTACACCTTC
TRBD1,TRBJ1-1,-,TRBV13,CASSLEGARRGHTEAFF,TGTGCCAGCAGCTTGGAGGGGGCGCGAAGGGGACACACTGAAGCTTTCTTT
-,TRBJ2-2,many,TRBV7-8,CASSPLTANTGELFF,TGTGCCAGCAGCCCCTTGACAGCGAACACCGGGGAGCTGTTTTTT
-,TRBJ2-5,-,TRBV15,CATSNGQPEAQYF,TGTGCCACCAGCAACGGACAGCCAGAGGCCCAGTACTTC
TRBD1,TRBJ2-1,-,TRBV2,CATLGQGESGGNFNEQFF,TGTGCCACCCTAGGACAGGGGGAAAGCGGGGGCAACTTCAATGAGCAGTTCTTC
-,TRBJ2-5,few,TRBV20-1,CSAPAPGVQETQYF,TGCAGTGCCCCGGCGCCAGGAGTCCAAGAGACCCAGTACTTC
-,TRBJ1-4,few,TRBV10-3,CAISERGLNEVKLFF,TGTGCCATCAGTGAACGGGGGCTTAATGAAGTGAAACTGTTTTTT
-,TRBJ2-1,-,TRBV6-2/TRBV6-3,CASRGEGKQFF,TGTGCCAGCAGAGGCGAGGGCAAGCAGTTCTTC
-,TRBJ1-1,-,TRBV29-1,CSVDPREGNTEAFF,TGCAGCGTTGACCCGCGTGAGGGGAACACTGAAGCTTTCTTT
-,TRBJ2-5,-,TRBV28,CASSRGSWGGETQYF,TGTGCCAGCAGCCGAGGGTCTTGGGGTGGGGAGACCCAGTACTTC
TRBD1,TRBJ2-3,many,TRBV20-1,CSARHTGVSTDTQYF,TGCAGTGCTAGGCACACAGGGGTCAGCACAGATACGCAGTATTTT
-,TRBJ2-5,few,TRBV6-1,CASKPLADQETQYF,TGTGCCAGCAAGCCTCTCGCAGATCAAGAGACCCAGTACTTC
TRBD1,TRBJ2-1,few,TRBV6-5,CASSTTGNSYNEQFF,TGTGCCAGCAGTACGACAGGGAACTCCTACAATGAGCAGTTCTTC
TRBD2,TRBJ2-5,many,TRBV7-9,CASRTSGVETQYF,TGTGCCAGCAGGACTAGCGGGGTTGAGACCCAGTACTTC
TRBD2,TRBJ2-1,-,TRBV13,CASSLRPGSGVGDEQFF,TGTGCCAGCAGCTTACGGCCGGGTAGCGGGGTGGGGGATGAGCAGTTCTTC